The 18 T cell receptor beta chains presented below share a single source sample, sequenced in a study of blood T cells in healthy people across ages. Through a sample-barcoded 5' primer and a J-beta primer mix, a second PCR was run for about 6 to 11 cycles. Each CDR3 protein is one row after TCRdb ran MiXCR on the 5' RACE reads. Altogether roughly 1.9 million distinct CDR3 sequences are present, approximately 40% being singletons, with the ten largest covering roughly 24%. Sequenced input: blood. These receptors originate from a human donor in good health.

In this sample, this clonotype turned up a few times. The CDR3 nucleotides are TGTGCCAGCAGCTTAGCAGGACTAGCTGTGCAGTTCTTC. Its protein product is CASSLAGLAVQFF. This rearrangement joins TRBV7-9 to TRBJ2-1, with TRBD2 identical over 8 bases. The CDR3 extends over 13 amino acids. With 0 bases clipped from V and 12 bases from J, the junction kept 4 bases outside the gene matches. Germline V CDR1 and CDR2: SEHNR, FQNEAQ (reference sequence).

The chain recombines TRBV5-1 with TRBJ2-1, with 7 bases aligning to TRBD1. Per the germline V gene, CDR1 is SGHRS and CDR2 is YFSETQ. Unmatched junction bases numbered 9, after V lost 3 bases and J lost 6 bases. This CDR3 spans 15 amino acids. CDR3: CASSSGTVNFNEQFF. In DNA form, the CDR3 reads TGCGCCAGCAGCTCGGGGACAGTGAATTTCAATGAGCAGTTCTTC.

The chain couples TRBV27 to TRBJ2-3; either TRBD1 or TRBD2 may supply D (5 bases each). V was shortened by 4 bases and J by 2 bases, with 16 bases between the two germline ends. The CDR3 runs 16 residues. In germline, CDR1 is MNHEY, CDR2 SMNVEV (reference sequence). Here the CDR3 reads CASSSYYRGVTDTQYF. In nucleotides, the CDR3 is TGTGCCAGCAGTTCCTACTATCGGGGCGTCACAGATACGCAGTATTTT.

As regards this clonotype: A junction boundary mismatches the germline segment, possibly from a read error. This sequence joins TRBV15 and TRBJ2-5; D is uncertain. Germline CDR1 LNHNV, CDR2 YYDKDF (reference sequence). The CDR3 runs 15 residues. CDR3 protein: CTTRPNPGRQETQYF. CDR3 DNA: TGTACCACCAGACCTAATCCGGGCCGACAAGAGACCCAGTACTTC.

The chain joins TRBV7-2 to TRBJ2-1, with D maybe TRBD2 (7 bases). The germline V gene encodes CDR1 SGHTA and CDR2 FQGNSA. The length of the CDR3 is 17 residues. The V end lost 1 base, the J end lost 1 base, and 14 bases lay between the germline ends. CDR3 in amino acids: CASSLVGGPFSYNEQFF. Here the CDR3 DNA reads TGTGCCAGCAGCTTAGTGGGGGGGCCTTTTTCCTACAATGAGCAGTTCTTC.

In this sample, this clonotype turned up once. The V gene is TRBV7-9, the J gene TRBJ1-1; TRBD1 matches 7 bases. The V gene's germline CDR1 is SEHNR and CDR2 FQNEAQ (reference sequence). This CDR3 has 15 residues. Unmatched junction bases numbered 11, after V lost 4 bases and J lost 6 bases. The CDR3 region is CASSSGDRASAEAFF. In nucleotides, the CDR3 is TGTGCCAGCAGCTCGGGAGACAGGGCAAGCGCTGAAGCTTTCTTT.

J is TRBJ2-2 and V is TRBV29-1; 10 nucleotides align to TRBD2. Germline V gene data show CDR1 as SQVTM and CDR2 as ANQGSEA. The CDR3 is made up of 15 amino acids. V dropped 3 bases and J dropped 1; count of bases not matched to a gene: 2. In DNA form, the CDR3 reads TGCAGCGTTGATATAGCGGGGGGGAACACCGGGGAGCTGTTTTTT. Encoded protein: CSVDIAGGNTGELFF.

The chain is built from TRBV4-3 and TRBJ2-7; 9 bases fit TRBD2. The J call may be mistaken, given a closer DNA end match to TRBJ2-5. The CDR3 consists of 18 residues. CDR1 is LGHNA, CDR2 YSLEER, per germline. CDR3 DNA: TGCGCCAGCAGCCAAGATCTCGGGACTAGCAGCCCACAAGAGACCCAGTACTTC. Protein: CASSQDLGTSSPQETQYF.

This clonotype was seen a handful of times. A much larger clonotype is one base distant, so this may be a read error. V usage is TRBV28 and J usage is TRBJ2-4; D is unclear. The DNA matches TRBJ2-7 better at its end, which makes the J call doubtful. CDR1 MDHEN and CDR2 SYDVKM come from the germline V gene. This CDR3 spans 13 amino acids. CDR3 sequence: CASSVGVHYEQYF. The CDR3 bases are TGTGCCAGCAGTGTCGGCGTGCACTACGAGCAGTACTTC.

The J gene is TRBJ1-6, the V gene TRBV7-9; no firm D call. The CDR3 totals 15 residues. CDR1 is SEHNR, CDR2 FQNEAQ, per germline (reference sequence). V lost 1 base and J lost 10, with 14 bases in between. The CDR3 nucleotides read TGTGCCAGCAGCTTAGTTGGGCTCACCGGGTCACCCCTCCACTTT. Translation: CASSLVGLTGSPLHF.

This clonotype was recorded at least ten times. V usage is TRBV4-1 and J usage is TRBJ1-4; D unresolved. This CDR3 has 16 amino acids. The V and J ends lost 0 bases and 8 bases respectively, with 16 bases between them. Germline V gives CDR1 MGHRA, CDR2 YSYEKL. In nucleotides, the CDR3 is TGCGCCAGCAGCCAAGATCGTGTAAGGGTACGCGAAAAACTGTTTTTT. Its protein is CASSQDRVRVREKLFF.

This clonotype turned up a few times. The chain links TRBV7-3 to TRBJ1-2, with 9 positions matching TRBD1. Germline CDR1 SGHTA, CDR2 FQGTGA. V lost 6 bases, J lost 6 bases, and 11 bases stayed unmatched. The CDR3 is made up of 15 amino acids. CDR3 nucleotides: TGTGCCAGCAGTCAAAAACCGGGACAGGGCGATGGCTACACCTTC. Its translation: CASSQKPGQGDGYTF.

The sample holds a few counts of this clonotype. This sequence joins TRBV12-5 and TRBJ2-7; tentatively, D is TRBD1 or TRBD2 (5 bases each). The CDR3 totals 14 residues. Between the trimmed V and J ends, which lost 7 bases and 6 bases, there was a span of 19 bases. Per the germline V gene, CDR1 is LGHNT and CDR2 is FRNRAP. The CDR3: CASAYGMGVSEQYF. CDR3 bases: TGTGCTAGTGCCTACGGGATGGGGGTGTCCGAGCAGTACTTC.

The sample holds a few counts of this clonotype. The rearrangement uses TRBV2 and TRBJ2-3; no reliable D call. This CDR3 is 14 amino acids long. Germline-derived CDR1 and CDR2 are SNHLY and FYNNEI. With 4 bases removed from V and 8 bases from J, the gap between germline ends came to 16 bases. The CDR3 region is CASSAGPYGGTQYF. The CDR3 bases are TGTGCCAGCAGTGCCGGCCCGTATGGCGGTACGCAGTATTTT.

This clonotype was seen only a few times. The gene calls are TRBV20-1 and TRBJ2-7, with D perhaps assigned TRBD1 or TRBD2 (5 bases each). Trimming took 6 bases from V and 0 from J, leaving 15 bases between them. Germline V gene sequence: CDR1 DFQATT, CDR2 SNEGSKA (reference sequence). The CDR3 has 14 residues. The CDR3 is CSAGVLSSSYEQYF. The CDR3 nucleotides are TGCAGTGCGGGGGTCTTATCGAGCTCCTACGAGCAGTACTTC.

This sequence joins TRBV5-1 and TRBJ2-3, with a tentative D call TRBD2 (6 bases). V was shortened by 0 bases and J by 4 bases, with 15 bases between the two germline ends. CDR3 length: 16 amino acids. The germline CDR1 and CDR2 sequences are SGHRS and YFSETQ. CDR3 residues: CASSLEGGELADTQYF. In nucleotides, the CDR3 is TGCGCCAGCAGCTTGGAAGGCGGGGAGTTGGCAGATACGCAGTATTTT.

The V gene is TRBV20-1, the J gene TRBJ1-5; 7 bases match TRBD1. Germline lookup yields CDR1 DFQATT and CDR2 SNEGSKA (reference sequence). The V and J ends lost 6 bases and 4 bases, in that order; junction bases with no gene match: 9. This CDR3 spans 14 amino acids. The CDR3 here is CSAANGQENQPQHF. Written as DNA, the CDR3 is TGCAGTGCGGCCAACGGACAGGAGAATCAGCCCCAGCATTTT.

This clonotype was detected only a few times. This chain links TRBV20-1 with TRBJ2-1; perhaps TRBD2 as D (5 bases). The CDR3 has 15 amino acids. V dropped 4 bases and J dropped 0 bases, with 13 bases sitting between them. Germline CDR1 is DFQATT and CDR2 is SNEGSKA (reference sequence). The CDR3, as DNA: TGCAGTGCTAACGACGACTACCCCTCCTACAATGAGCAGTTCTTC. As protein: CSANDDYPSYNEQFF.